One and the same sample provided the 20 T cell receptor beta chains below, sequenced in a study of blood T cell repertoires in COVID-19. Generated by immunoSEQ multiplex PCR, the TCRdb table keeps only in-frame clones and is missing some. The sample lists 90,000 to 100,000 clones, 90% occurring once. Material for sequencing was peripheral blood. These TCRs come from a man between 50 and 59 years old with acute or convalescent COVID-19.

The chain uses TRBV30 and TRBJ2-1; D ambiguous. Looked up from germline, CDR1 is GTSNPN and CDR2 is SVGIG (reference sequence). This CDR3 is built from 14 residues. Trimming removed 4 bases from V and 0 bases from J, with 10 bases in between. CDR3 bases: TGTGCCTGGATCGGAGTAGCCTCCTACAATGAGCAGTTCTTC. This gives the protein CAWIGVASYNEQFF.

In this sample, this clone turned up once. The J gene is TRBJ1-1, the V gene TRBV29-1, with D possibly matching TRBD1 (5 bases). CDR1 SQVTM and CDR2 ANQGSEA come from the germline V gene. The CDR3 is made up of 11 amino acids. V lost 3 bases and J lost 6, with 8 bases in between. The CDR3 DNA reads as TGCAGCGTTGAGGAGGGGCCTGAAGCTTTCTTT. It yields the protein CSVEEGPEAFF.

This chain joins TRBV12-5 and TRBJ1-3; 9 positions match TRBD1. From germline, CDR1 is LGHNT and CDR2 FRNRAP. This CDR3 contains 15 residues. V was clipped by 5 bases and J by 2 bases; unmatched bases: 4. DNA of the CDR3: TGTGCTAGTGGTCCCCGGACAGGGGCTGGAAACACCATATATTTT. It translates to CASGPRTGAGNTIYF. Together with reference TRBV12-5 and TRBJ1-3, the CDR3 gives the full variable domain: DARVTQTPRHKVTEMGQEVTMRCQPILGHNTVFWYRQTMMQGLELLAYFRNRAPLDDSGMPKDRFSAEMPDATLATLKIQPSEPRDSAVYFCASGPRTGAGNTIYFGEGSWLTVV.

The chain recombines TRBV11-2 with TRBJ2-1, with D possibly TRBD2 on 5 matching bases. The CDR3 extends over 13 amino acids. V was pared by 5 bases and J by 13 bases, with 18 bases between. Per germline, CDR1 SGHAT and CDR2 FQNNGV. This chain's CDR3 is CASSDSEFLSQFF. The DNA of the CDR3 is TGTGCCAGCAGCGATAGCGAGTTTCTTTCTCAGTTCTTC.

This clone came up once. This chain links TRBV6-4 with TRBJ2-3; TRBD2 matches 7 bases. V was clipped by 9 bases and J by 2 bases; unmatched bases: 8. This CDR3 is built from 14 residues. Germline V lookup: CDR1 MRHNA, CDR2 SNTAGT. For the CDR3, the DNA is TGTGCCAGACCACTAGCGCCCTACACAGATACGCAGTATTTT. Its protein is CARPLAPYTDTQYF.

This rearrangement joins TRBV27 to TRBJ2-7; 12 positions agree with TRBD2. The germline CDR1 and CDR2 sequences are MNHEY and SMNVEV (reference sequence). This CDR3 is built from 14 residues. V shed 4 bases and J 11 bases; nucleotides not matched to a gene: 9. The CDR3 loop reads CASSSRTSGVSEYF. DNA for the CDR3: TGTGCCAGCAGTTCACGGACTAGCGGGGTCTCGGAGTACTTC.

The chain is built from TRBV6-1 and TRBJ1-4; D gene unclear. This CDR3 has 15 amino acids. Per the germline V gene, CDR1 is MNHNS and CDR2 is SASEGT. Trimming removed 7 bases at V and 6 bases at J, with 18 bases between. The DNA of the CDR3 is TGTGCCAGCACCCATGACGGTAGCCATTATGAAAAACTGTTTTTT. It codes for CASTHDGSHYEKLFF.

The chain couples TRBV5-4 to TRBJ2-5, with D uncertain. This CDR3 contains 14 residues. Germline V CDR1 and CDR2: SGHNT, YYREEE (reference sequence). V lost 0 bases to trimming and J lost 3 bases, with 9 bases between them. The CDR3 DNA sequence: TGTGCCAGCAGCTTGGAGAGAAGAAAAGAGACCCAGTACTTC. It encodes CASSLERRKETQYF.

The chain is built from TRBV29-1 and TRBJ1-6, with 8 bases fitting TRBD1. CDR1 is SQVTM, CDR2 ANQGSEA, per germline. The CDR3 runs to 13 residues. The junction had 5 bases not matched to a gene; V was cut back by 4 bases and J by 9 bases. The CDR3 loop reads CSVGQGIGSPLHF. CDR3 in DNA: TGCAGCGTTGGACAGGGGATCGGTTCACCCCTCCACTTT.

The V call is TRBV6-6, the J call TRBJ2-1; D not resolved. V was pared by 0 bases and J by 15 bases, with 15 bases between. There are 13 residues in the CDR3. Looked up from germline, CDR1 is MNHNY and CDR2 is SVGAGI (reference sequence). CDR3 sequence reads: CASSYSVGGERFF. The CDR3 nucleotides read TGTGCCAGCAGTTACTCGGTCGGCGGAGAGAGGTTCTTC.

This chain joins TRBV6-5 and TRBJ2-3; TRBD1 aligns across 11 bases. J lost 5 bases, V lost 4 bases, and 2 bases had no gene match. The CDR3 is 14 residues long. Germline loops: CDR1 MNHEY, CDR2 SVGAGI. CDR3 sequence (DNA): TGTGCCAGCAGTTGGGACAGGGGGAGAGATACGCAGTATTTT. Its protein product is CASSWDRGRDTQYF.

The CDR3 DNA reads as TGTGCCACCAGTGATCCGTTACAGGGCACTGAAGCTTTCTTT. It is translated as CATSDPLQGTEAFF. V is TRBV24-1 and J is TRBJ1-1; tentatively, D is TRBD1 (6 bases). V was pared by 3 bases and J by 4 bases, with 11 bases between. The germline gives CDR1 KGHDR, CDR2 SFDVKD. There are 14 residues in the CDR3.

The chain has TRBV30 and TRBJ2-5, with 12 bases lining up with TRBD2. CDR3 size: 19 residues. Germline V gives CDR1 GTSNPN, CDR2 SVGIG (reference sequence). J lost 4 bases, V lost 3 bases, and 18 bases had no gene match. CDR3: CAWSLTRTSGISVPETQYF. As DNA, the CDR3 is TGTGCCTGGAGCTTGACCCGGACTAGCGGGATTTCGGTCCCAGAGACCCAGTACTTC.

The chain combines TRBV5-1 with TRBJ1-1, with D perhaps TRBD1 (5 bases). Trimming took off 0 bases at V and 5 bases at J, with 14 bases between the two ends. CDR1 and CDR2 (germline): SGHRS, YFSETQ. The CDR3 covers 15 residues. CDR3 DNA: TGCGCCAGCAGCTTGGGGACACAAAAGAGGACTGAAGCTTTCTTT. Residues: CASSLGTQKRTEAFF. Together with reference TRBV5-1 and TRBJ1-1, the CDR3 gives the full variable domain: KAGVTQTPRYLIKTRGQQVTLSCSPISGHRSVSWYQQTPGQGLQFLFEYFSETQRNKGNFPGRFSGRQFSNSRSEMNVSTLELGDSALYLCASSLGTQKRTEAFFGQGTRLTVV.

The V gene is TRBV11-2, the J gene TRBJ1-3; 8 bases fit TRBD1. The CDR3 runs 16 residues. Germline values: CDR1 SGHAT, CDR2 FQNNGV. V gave up 4 bases and J gave up 2 bases; unmatched junction bases: 7. The CDR3 spells CASSSTTGGTGNTIYF. CDR3 coding DNA: TGTGCCAGCAGCTCGACAACAGGGGGAACTGGAAACACCATATATTTT.

This chain joins TRBV19 and TRBJ1-2; maybe TRBD1 (6 bases). Per the germline V gene, CDR1 is LNHDA and CDR2 is SQIVND (reference sequence). This CDR3 is built from 14 residues. V was trimmed by 6 bases and J by 4 bases, leaving 15 bases between them. The CDR3 sequence: CASSPGAWGYGYTF. In DNA, the CDR3 is TGTGCCAGTAGCCCAGGGGCCTGGGGCTATGGCTACACCTTC.

V is TRBV7-9 and J is TRBJ1-2; TRBD1 is a possible D gene (6 bases). Germline values: CDR1 SEHNR, CDR2 FQNEAQ (reference sequence). Trimming pared 4 bases from V and 3 bases from J, leaving 15 bases between. This CDR3 spans 15 amino acids. The CDR3 sequence: CASSSLTGMDYGYTF. CDR3 DNA: TGTGCCAGCAGCTCACTTACAGGGATGGACTATGGCTACACCTTC. Full variable domain (missing parts from reference TRBV7-9 and TRBJ1-2): DTGVSQNPRHKITKRGQNVTFRCDPISEHNRLYWYRQTLGQGPEFLTYFQNEAQLEKSRLLSDRFSAERPKGSFSTLEIQRTEQGDSAMYLCASSSLTGMDYGYTFGSGTRLTVV.

This clone was counted between two and nine times. The rearrangement links TRBV5-4 to TRBJ2-7, with 12 bases matching TRBD2. The CDR3 has 17 amino acids. Germline trimming cut 0 bases from V and 3 bases from J; bases unmatched to any gene: 7. Germline loops: CDR1 SGHNT, CDR2 YYREEE (reference sequence). As DNA, the CDR3 is TGTGCCAGCAGCTTGGGCCTAGCGGGAGGGGGAGGCTACGAGCAGTACTTC. It codes for CASSLGLAGGGGYEQYF.

The rearrangement joins TRBV5-1 to TRBJ2-3; 10 nucleotides match TRBD1. Germline-derived CDR1 and CDR2 are SGHRS and YFSETQ. The J segment lost 1 base and the V segment lost 9 bases, leaving 8 bases of the junction unmatched. The CDR3 has 15 residues. CDR3 amino acids: CATTPGTGGTDTQYF. CDR3 sequence (DNA): TGCGCCACTACTCCCGGGACAGGGGGCACAGATACGCAGTATTTT.

The chain combines TRBV19 with TRBJ2-7, with TRBD1 matching 10 bases. Germline values: CDR1 LNHDA, CDR2 SQIVND (reference sequence). This CDR3 has 14 residues. With V trimmed by 7 bases and J by 9 bases, 12 bases remained unmatched. The CDR3 bases are TGTGCCAGTAATGCCATTGGGACAGGGGCCGTGCAGTACTTC. It encodes CASNAIGTGAVQYF. The complete variable domain, with remaining parts taken from reference TRBV19 and TRBJ2-7, reads DGGITQSPKYLFRKEGQNVTLSCEQNLNHDAMYWYRQDPGQGLRLIYYSQIVNDFQKGDIAEGYSVSREKKESFPLTVTSAQKNPTAFYLCASNAIGTGAVQYFGPGTRLTVT.